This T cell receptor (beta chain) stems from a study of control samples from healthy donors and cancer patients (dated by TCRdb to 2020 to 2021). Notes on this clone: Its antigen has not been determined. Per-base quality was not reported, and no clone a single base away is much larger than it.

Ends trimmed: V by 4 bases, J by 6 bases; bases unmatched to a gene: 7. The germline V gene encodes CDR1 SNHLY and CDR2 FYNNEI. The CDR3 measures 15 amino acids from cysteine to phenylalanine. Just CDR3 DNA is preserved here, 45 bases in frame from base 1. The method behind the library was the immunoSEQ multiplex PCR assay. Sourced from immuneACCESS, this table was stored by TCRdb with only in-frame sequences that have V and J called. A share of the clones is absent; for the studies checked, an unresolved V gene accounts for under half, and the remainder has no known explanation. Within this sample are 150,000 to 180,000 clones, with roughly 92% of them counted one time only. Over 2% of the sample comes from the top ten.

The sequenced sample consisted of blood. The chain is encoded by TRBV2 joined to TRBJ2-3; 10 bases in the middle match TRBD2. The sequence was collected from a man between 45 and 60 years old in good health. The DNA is TGTGCCAGCAGTGGAGCGGGAGGGCCGGGGGATACGCAGTATTTT. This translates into CASSGAGGPGDTQYF.